Included here is one TCR beta chain sequence, with context. Participants spanned ages about 18 to 95 years and resided in 20 to 30 US areas. These data come from a study of blood T cell repertoires in COVID-19. Per the germline V gene, CDR1 is MDHEN and CDR2 is SYDVKM. Trimming pared 8 bases from V and 4 bases from J, leaving 14 bases between. This CDR3 has 14 residues. Only in-frame clones appear in the TCRdb table, and some are missing; sequencing was by immunoSEQ multiplex PCR. The sample lists about 230,000 clones; approximately 84% were seen once. The V and J genes are TRBV28 and TRBJ1-4, with D possibly being TRBD1 (5 bases). The clonotype was recovered from a man aged 18 to 30 who had recovered from COVID-19. The sequenced sample was PBMCs or T cells enriched from blood (not recorded which). The CDR3 is CASGPGLFNEKLFF. The CDR3 bases are TGTGCCAGCGGACCGGGACTCTTTAATGAAAAACTGTTTTTT.